The 29 T cell receptor beta chains below come from one sample, sequenced in a study of shared clonotypes between healthy human individuals. Cells designated naive CD8 were CD45RO-negative and were positively selected for CCR7, with terminally differentiated effector memory CD45RA+ cells excluded. Profiling relied on immunoSEQ multiplex PCR, and the TCRdb table lists in-frame clones only, not all of them. This sample has roughly 550,000 clones, with 95% to 96% found just once. Sequenced sample: naive CD8+ T cells sorted from blood. The receptors shown here come from a woman younger than 45 in good health.

This chain uses TRBV28 with TRBJ2-7, with D perhaps matching TRBD2 (5 bases). This CDR3 is 13 amino acids long. The V gene lost 3 bases and the J gene lost 4 bases, with 10 bases spanning the gap. Per the germline V gene, CDR1 is MDHEN and CDR2 is SYDVKM. The CDR3 DNA reads TGTGCCAGCAGTTTCGGGGAAGGTTACGAGCAGTACTTC. This codes for CASSFGEGYEQYF.

The chain uses TRBV27 and TRBJ1-3; TRBD1 is a possible D gene (5 bases). Per germline, CDR1 MNHEY and CDR2 SMNVEV (reference sequence). Trimming pared 4 bases from V and 4 bases from J, leaving 11 bases between. This CDR3 has 14 residues. CDR3 loop: CASSSGRFGNTIYF. CDR3 DNA: TGTGCCAGCAGTTCAGGGAGGTTCGGAAACACCATATATTTT.

The genes are TRBV13 and TRBJ2-7, with 7 bases that match TRBD1. The CDR3 length is 16 residues. V gave up 3 bases and J gave up 4 bases; unmatched junction bases: 12. Germline loops: CDR1 PRHDT, CDR2 FYEKMQ (reference sequence). The CDR3 here is CASSLGPGQGEYEQYF. Here the CDR3 DNA reads TGTGCCAGCAGCTTGGGACCGGGGCAGGGGGAATACGAGCAGTACTTC.

The chain employs TRBV14 and TRBJ1-2; TRBD1 might be the D (6 bases). V lost 1 base, J lost 8 bases, and 11 bases lay in between. The length of the CDR3 is 13 residues. Germline loops: CDR1 SGHDN, CDR2 FVKESK. The CDR3 reads CASSQGDRTGYTF. DNA for the CDR3: TGTGCCAGCAGCCAAGGCGACAGGACGGGCTACACCTTC.

J is TRBJ2-1 and V is TRBV9, with 8 bases aligning to TRBD2. After removal of 5 bases from V and 0 bases from J, the junction contained 4 bases not matched to a gene. This CDR3 comprises 15 residues. CDR1 is SGDLS and CDR2 is YYNGEE in the germline V gene. In nucleotides, the CDR3 is TGTGCCAGCAGATCGAGCGGGAGCTCCTACAATGAGCAGTTCTTC. Its protein product is CASRSSGSSYNEQFF.

This chain uses TRBV28 with TRBJ1-5, with D unresolved. CDR3 size: 14 residues. Germline assignment: CDR1 MDHEN and CDR2 SYDVKM. V lost 3 bases to trimming and J lost 7 bases, with 13 bases between them. The CDR3 nucleotides read TGTGCCAGCAGTTTGATCCCCCCCAACCAGCCCCAGCATTTT. Encoded protein: CASSLIPPNQPQHF.

The chain links TRBV19 to TRBJ2-1; 14 nucleotides line up with TRBD2. Germline CDR1 and CDR2: LNHDA and SQIVND (reference sequence). The CDR3 covers 17 residues. Unmatched junction bases numbered 15, after V lost 9 bases and J lost 8 bases. The CDR3 region is CASRTGTSGSLGDEQFF. The CDR3 DNA follows: TGTGCCAGCAGGACTGGGACTAGCGGGAGTCTAGGGGATGAGCAGTTCTTC.

J is TRBJ2-3 and V is TRBV28; TRBD2 matches 13 bases. CDR3 size: 17 residues. J lost 7 bases, V lost 3 bases, and 10 bases had no gene match. Germline lookup yields CDR1 MDHEN and CDR2 SYDVKM. The CDR3 sequence: CASSLKGTSGKSNTQYF. CDR3 nucleotide sequence: TGTGCCAGCAGTTTGAAAGGGACTAGCGGGAAAAGTAATACGCAGTATTTT.

The chain links TRBV29-1 to TRBJ1-1; 7 nucleotides agree with TRBD1. Germline lookup yields CDR1 SQVTM and CDR2 ANQGSEA. The junction had 8 bases not matched to a gene; V was cut back by 2 bases and J by 8 bases. The CDR3 is made up of 13 amino acids. As DNA, the CDR3 is TGCAGCGTTGAAACCCTAGGGACAGCAGAAGCTTTCTTT. This gives the protein CSVETLGTAEAFF.

The chain employs TRBV27 and TRBJ1-5; D not resolved. The CDR3 has 16 amino acids. Trimming pared 0 bases from V and 5 bases from J, leaving 14 bases between. The germline CDR1 and CDR2 sequences are MNHEY and SMNVEV (reference sequence). In DNA, the CDR3 is TGTGCCAGCAGTTTATCGCCTCGACCAGGCGATCAGCCCCAGCATTTT. It yields the protein CASSLSPRPGDQPQHF.

The DNA of the CDR3 is TGTGCCAGCAGTTTATTGAGTATAAGGACTAGTCTCTACGAGCAGTACTTC. Encoded protein: CASSLLSIRTSLYEQYF. The rearrangement uses TRBV28 and TRBJ2-7, with 7 bases lining up with TRBD2. Per the germline V gene, CDR1 is MDHEN and CDR2 is SYDVKM. The trim removed 1 base at V and 3 bases at J, leaving 12 bases unmatched. The CDR3 runs to 17 residues.

The chain couples TRBV6-1 to TRBJ2-2; D perhaps matches TRBD1 (5 bases). Germline V gives CDR1 MNHNS, CDR2 SASEGT. CDR3 size: 15 residues. Trimming took off 6 bases at V and 2 bases at J, with 13 bases between the two ends. CDR3 in amino acids: CASSDMTANTGELFF. The CDR3 DNA reads as TGTGCCAGCAGCGACATGACAGCTAACACCGGGGAGCTGTTTTTT.

The rearrangement joins TRBV5-1 to TRBJ1-4, with 7 positions matching TRBD1. V lost 2 bases to trimming and J lost 8 bases; unmatched junction nucleotides: 21. Per the germline V gene, CDR1 is SGHRS and CDR2 is YFSETQ. The CDR3 runs to 19 residues. CDR3 sequence: CASSLQGTSTARSNEKLFF. DNA of the CDR3: TGCGCCAGCAGCTTACAGGGGACGAGTACTGCCCGGAGTAACGAAAAACTGTTTTTT.

This rearrangement joins TRBV6-1 to TRBJ2-4; 11 bases are shared with TRBD2. Per the germline V gene, CDR1 is MNHNS and CDR2 is SASEGT. With V trimmed by 6 bases and J by 7 bases, 8 bases remained unmatched. The CDR3 covers 15 residues. This CDR3 reads CASRPGTSGGNIQYF. The CDR3 coding sequence is TGTGCCAGCAGGCCCGGGACTAGCGGAGGGAACATTCAGTACTTC.

V usage is TRBV28 and J usage is TRBJ1-2; D may be TRBD1 (6 bases). CDR3 length equals 13 residues. The germline V gene has CDR1 MDHEN and CDR2 SYDVKM. Trimming pared 3 bases from V and 8 bases from J, leaving 13 bases between. The CDR3 sequence is CASSFNYREGYTF. DNA of the CDR3: TGTGCCAGCAGTTTCAACTACAGGGAAGGCTACACCTTC.

The gene calls are TRBV28 and TRBJ1-5; tentative D call: TRBD1 (6 bases). V lost 6 bases and J lost 2, with 14 bases in between. The CDR3 totals 15 residues. From germline, CDR1 is MDHEN and CDR2 SYDVKM. The DNA of the CDR3 is TGTGCCAGCAGCCCCCCGGGGGCTCGCAATCAGCCCCAGCATTTT. It yields the protein CASSPPGARNQPQHF.

The rearrangement links TRBV7-9 to TRBJ1-1; 8 bases agree with TRBD1. CDR3 length equals 15 residues. V dropped 6 bases and J dropped 6; count of bases not matched to a gene: 12. CDR1 is SEHNR, CDR2 FQNEAQ, per germline (reference sequence). CDR3 amino acids: CASRASTGANPEAFF. CDR3 in DNA: TGTGCCAGCAGGGCCTCGACAGGGGCGAATCCTGAAGCTTTCTTT.

This clone has a single count. The V and J genes are TRBV10-3 and TRBJ2-1; 8 nucleotides line up with TRBD1. The V segment lost 0 bases and the J segment 5 bases; nucleotides outside the gene matches: 6. This CDR3 region has 16 residues. The germline V gene encodes CDR1 ENHRY and CDR2 SYGVKD. The CDR3 region has the DNA TGTGCCATCAGTGAGTCTGGCAGGGGGCTCAACAATGAGCAGTTCTTC. Translating it yields CAISESGRGLNNEQFF.

The rearrangement joins TRBV28 to TRBJ1-2, with TRBD1 identical over 7 bases. Germline CDR1 is MDHEN and CDR2 is SYDVKM. CDR3 size: 14 residues. The V and J ends lost 4 bases and 6 bases, in that order; junction bases with no gene match: 8. Here the CDR3 reads CASSSKRQGNGYTF. The CDR3 DNA reads as TGTGCCAGCAGTTCAAAAAGACAGGGCAATGGCTACACCTTC.

The chain is built from TRBV30 and TRBJ2-3; D unclear. This CDR3 contains 11 residues. Germline loops: CDR1 GTSNPN, CDR2 SVGIG (reference sequence). Deletions cut 2 bases from V and 4 bases from J, with 4 bases between. CDR3 sequence reads: CAWSISDTQYF. The CDR3 bases are TGTGCCTGGAGTATTTCAGATACGCAGTATTTT.

Concerning this clone itself: The sample has other DNA sequences that encode this CDR3 too. The chain combines TRBV27 with TRBJ2-2; the D is unclear. This CDR3 has 13 amino acids. Germline V gene data show CDR1 as MNHEY and CDR2 as SMNVEV (reference sequence). The ends were cut back, 3 bases at V and 2 bases at J, with 4 bases in the middle. The DNA for the CDR3 is TGTGCCAGCAGTTTCCATAACACCGGGGAGCTGTTTTTT. Encoded protein: CASSFHNTGELFF.

V and J are TRBV11-2 and TRBJ2-1; 9 bases line up with TRBD1. CDR3 length: 16 amino acids. The J segment lost 5 bases and the V segment lost 2 bases, leaving 7 bases of the junction unmatched. The germline gives CDR1 SGHAT, CDR2 FQNNGV. CDR3 coding DNA: TGTGCCAGCAGCTTACCTAACAGGGGGCAGGACAATGAGCAGTTCTTC. This sequence encodes CASSLPNRGQDNEQFF.

The V and J genes are TRBV5-6 and TRBJ2-7; D is uncertain. The CDR3 runs to 15 residues. Per germline, CDR1 SGHDT and CDR2 YYEEEE. V was pared by 4 bases and J by 7 bases, with 21 bases between. DNA of the CDR3: TGTGCCAGCAGCACGACCACCGGGCTGCTTTTTGAGCAGTACTTC. Translation: CASSTTTGLLFEQYF. The full variable domain, in which reference TRBV5-6 and TRBJ2-7 provide the parts outside the CDR3, is DAGVTQSPTHLIKTRGQQVTLRCSPKSGHDTVSWYQQALGQGPQFIFQYYEEEERQRGNFPDRFSGHQFPNYSSELNVNALLLGDSALYLCASSTTTGLLFEQYFGPGTRLTVT.

J is TRBJ1-3 and V is TRBV30; D not certain. The V gene's germline CDR1 is GTSNPN and CDR2 SVGIG (reference sequence). The CDR3 extends over 11 amino acids. V lost 5 bases, J lost 8 bases, and 10 bases lay in between. The CDR3 sequence: CAWETWDTIYF. In DNA, the CDR3 is TGTGCCTGGGAGACCTGGGACACCATATATTTT.

V usage is TRBV19 and J usage is TRBJ1-1; the D is unclear. Trimming pared 3 bases from V and 1 base from J, leaving 6 bases between. This CDR3 comprises 13 residues. Per germline, CDR1 LNHDA and CDR2 SQIVND (reference sequence). This CDR3 is CASSIQENTEAFF. CDR3 nucleotides: TGTGCCAGTAGTATTCAGGAGAACACTGAAGCTTTCTTT.

A word on this clone: Other DNA sequences of this sample code for an identical CDR3. The CDR3 bases are TGTGCCAGCAGCTTAGGACAGTCCTACGAGCAGTACTTC. It encodes CASSLGQSYEQYF. V and J are TRBV11-2 and TRBJ2-7; D is possibly TRBD1 (5 bases). Germline CDR1 reads SGHAT; CDR2 reads FQNNGV. CDR3 length: 13 amino acids. The V and J ends lost 1 base and 1 base respectively, with 5 bases between them.

V and J are TRBV14 and TRBJ2-7; D is undetermined. CDR3 length: 16 amino acids. The germline V gene has CDR1 SGHDN and CDR2 FVKESK. Trimming took off 0 bases at V and 3 bases at J, with 15 bases between the two ends. The CDR3 protein is CASSQEGLVMNYEQYF. CDR3 nucleotides: TGTGCCAGCAGCCAAGAGGGGTTAGTGATGAACTACGAGCAGTACTTC.

V and J are TRBV13 and TRBJ2-3; 8 bases map to TRBD2. Germline V gene data show CDR1 as PRHDT and CDR2 as FYEKMQ (reference sequence). The V segment lost 1 base and the J segment 5 bases; nucleotides outside the gene matches: 8. The CDR3 has 16 amino acids. The CDR3 bases are TGTGCCAGCAGCTTAGAACCAGCGGGAGTGAAAGATACGCAGTATTTT. Translated: CASSLEPAGVKDTQYF.

This clone showed up just once. The V gene is TRBV21-1, the J gene TRBJ2-2; the D call of TRBD1 is as the table states it, not checked on the DNA. TRBV21-1 is described as a pseudogene. This CDR3 is 18 amino acids long. CDR3 bases: TGTGCCAGCAGCCCTAAGGGCCGGTGGCAGGGTGGTACCGGGGAGCTGTTTTTT. Encoded protein: CASSPKGRWQGGTGELFF.